What follows are 13 T cell receptor beta chains derived from one specimen sequenced in a study of shared clonotypes between healthy human individuals (TCRdb year 2020). For the CD8 naive samples, CD45RO-negative cells were positively selected for CCR7, yielding a CD45RA+CCR7+ population from which TemRA cells were excluded. To prepare the library, the immunoSEQ multiplex PCR assay was applied. The table comes from immuneACCESS by way of TCRdb, which keeps in-frame sequences with V and J called. Part of the clones is missing from these tables; in studies checked, under half for an unresolved V gene and the rest for unknown reasons. The sample table shows some 2,100,000 clones, and approximately 94% are seen once. The ten largest account for under 2% of the sample. Sequenced input: naive CD8+ T cells from PBMCs. Per the publication, the cell subset or site label means: CD45RA+CCR7+. The receptors shown here come from a man younger than 30 in good health. Some clones in this sample may be carry-over from other donors' samples.

This clone was seen only once. This chain links TRBV6-1 with TRBJ2-1; 8 bases align to TRBD2. V was clipped by 1 base and J by 8 bases; unmatched bases: 1. The CDR3 has 13 residues. The germline gives CDR1 MNHNS, CDR2 SASEGT. The CDR3 region has the DNA TGTGCCAGCAGTGAAGGGACTAGCTATGAGCAGTTCTTC. Its protein is CASSEGTSYEQFF.

V and J are TRBV5-1 and TRBJ2-7; 10 nucleotides match TRBD1. CDR1 SGHRS and CDR2 YFSETQ come from the germline V gene. CDR3 length: 16 amino acids. Trimming took 4 bases from V and 0 from J; bases not matched to a gene: 7. The CDR3 region is CASSPGQGVSSYEQYF. CDR3 in DNA: TGCGCCAGCAGCCCCGGACAGGGGGTTAGCTCCTACGAGCAGTACTTC. The variable domain in full, with the rest retrieved from reference TRBV5-1 and TRBJ2-7, is KAGVTQTPRYLIKTRGQQVTLSCSPISGHRSVSWYQQTPGQGLQFLFEYFSETQRNKGNFPGRFSGRQFSNSRSEMNVSTLELGDSALYLCASSPGQGVSSYEQYFGPGTRLTVT.

This clone was counted once. The chain links TRBV10-2 to TRBJ2-5; possibly TRBD1 for D (6 bases). Germline V lookup: CDR1 WSHSY, CDR2 SAAADI. The V and J ends lost 6 bases and 5 bases respectively, with 13 bases between them. CDR3 length equals 13 residues. Here the CDR3 DNA reads TGCGCCAGCAGCCAACGCGACAGGGAGACCCAGTACTTC. Protein product: CASSQRDRETQYF.

The chain links TRBV28 to TRBJ2-7, with D unresolved. CDR1 is MDHEN, CDR2 SYDVKM, per germline. The V end was cut by 0 bases, the J end by 2 bases, with 11 bases between. The CDR3 covers 15 residues. DNA of the CDR3: TGTGCCAGCAGTTTATGGGGTGCCTTAACCTACGAGCAGTACTTC. Protein product: CASSLWGALTYEQYF.

This clone was observed a single time. The sample contains more than one DNA sequence encoding this CDR3. This chain connects TRBV29-1 to TRBJ2-1, with 8 positions matching TRBD2. Germline V gene lookup returns CDR1 SQVTM and CDR2 ANQGSEA. CDR3 size: 13 residues. Losses at the gene ends were 6 bases for V and 3 bases for J; bases not matched to a gene: 4. CDR3 protein: CSVVGGGYNEQFF. Here the CDR3 DNA reads TGCAGCGTCGTCGGGGGGGGCTACAATGAGCAGTTCTTC.

Details on this clone: Other DNA sequences within the sample encode an identical CDR3. The CDR3 sequence: CASSLESYNEQFF. The CDR3 bases are TGTGCCAGCAGCCTGGAAAGCTACAATGAGCAGTTCTTC. This sequence joins TRBV5-6 and TRBJ2-1; D gene ambiguous. CDR1 SGHDT and CDR2 YYEEEE come from the germline V gene. The CDR3 is 13 residues long. With 4 bases removed from V and 3 bases from J, the gap between germline ends came to 8 bases.

This clone came up once. This chain connects TRBV29-1 to TRBJ1-1, with 8 bases matching TRBD1. CDR3 length equals 13 residues. The V gene's germline CDR1 is SQVTM and CDR2 ANQGSEA. The CDR3 region is CRPGQAPNTEAFF. In DNA form, the CDR3 reads TGCAGGCCGGGACAGGCTCCGAACACTGAAGCTTTCTTT.

The genes are TRBV11-2 and TRBJ2-7; D is undetermined. Germline V CDR1 and CDR2: SGHAT, FQNNGV. The CDR3 covers 18 residues. V dropped 1 base and J dropped 5 bases, with 24 bases sitting between them. DNA for the CDR3: TGTGCCAGCAGCTTAGTTATCTTTGGGTTAGAAAGTCCGGACGAGCAGTACTTC. It encodes CASSLVIFGLESPDEQYF.

In regard to this clone: Other DNA sequences within the sample encode an identical CDR3. The chain links TRBV9 to TRBJ2-7, with 8 bases matching TRBD2. Trimming removed 4 bases from V and 0 bases from J; junction bases left unmatched: 6. Per the germline V gene, CDR1 is SGDLS and CDR2 is YYNGEE. This CDR3 is built from 15 residues. The chain's CDR3 is CASSPAGTSSYEQYF. The CDR3 coding sequence is TGTGCCAGCAGCCCTGCCGGGACTAGCTCCTACGAGCAGTACTTC. Full variable domain (rest looked up from reference TRBV9 and TRBJ2-7): DSGVTQTPKHLITATGQRVTLRCSPRSGDLSVYWYQQSLDQGLQFLIQYYNGEERAKGNILERFSAQQFPDLHSELNLSSLELGDSALYFCASSPAGTSSYEQYFGPGTRLTVT.

V usage is TRBV2 and J usage is TRBJ1-3; maybe TRBD1 (5 bases). The germline CDR1 and CDR2 sequences are SNHLY and FYNNEI. The CDR3 runs to 14 residues. The V end was cut by 8 bases, the J end by 0 bases, with 11 bases between. CDR3 sequence: CASGGWDSGNTIYF. In DNA, the CDR3 is TGTGCCAGCGGGGGGTGGGACTCTGGAAACACCATATATTTT.

This chain links TRBV5-5 with TRBJ1-4; D not resolved. The length of the CDR3 is 15 residues. The V end lost 4 bases, the J end lost 5 bases, and 15 bases lay between the germline ends. Germline CDR1 is SGHKS and CDR2 is YYEKEE (reference sequence). Written as DNA, the CDR3 is TGTGCCAGCAGCCCCTGGATGTCACAAAATGAAAAACTGTTTTTT. It encodes CASSPWMSQNEKLFF.

The genes are TRBV11-2 and TRBJ1-2, with unresolved D. The CDR3 covers 16 residues. In germline, CDR1 is SGHAT, CDR2 FQNNGV. Trimming shortened V by 4 bases and J by 1 base, and 16 bases separated the two germline ends. DNA of the CDR3: TGTGCCAGCAGCTCCTTAGTAGGGTCTGTTAACTATGGCTACACCTTC. The encoded protein is CASSSLVGSVNYGYTF. Full variable domain (outside the CDR3, taken from reference TRBV11-2 and TRBJ1-2): EAGVAQSPRYKIIEKRQSVAFWCNPISGHATLYWYQQILGQGPKLLIQFQNNGVVDDSQLPKDRFSAERLKGVDSTLKIQPAKLEDSAVYLCASSSLVGSVNYGYTFGSGTRLTVV.

The V and J genes are TRBV5-1 and TRBJ2-1, with TRBD1 as a possible D gene (5 bases). Trimming cost V 4 bases and J 8 bases, with 22 bases left between them. The germline gives CDR1 SGHRS, CDR2 YFSETQ. This CDR3 comprises 16 residues. In nucleotides, the CDR3 is TGCGCCAGCAGCCATTACGGGCAGGGTTCTCTGGATGAGCAGTTCTTC. The encoded protein is CASSHYGQGSLDEQFF. The full variable domain, with the rest looked up from reference TRBV5-1 and TRBJ2-1, is KAGVTQTPRYLIKTRGQQVTLSCSPISGHRSVSWYQQTPGQGLQFLFEYFSETQRNKGNFPGRFSGRQFSNSRSEMNVSTLELGDSALYLCASSHYGQGSLDEQFFGPGTRLTVL.